These T cell receptor beta chains were read from a single sample in a study of blood T cell repertoires in COVID-19. TCRdb's copy holds only in-frame clones and misses some; the assay was immunoSEQ multiplex PCR. The repertoire holds some 200,000 clones, with 84% as singletons. What was sequenced was peripheral blood. These receptors all come from a woman between 40 and 50 years old who had recovered from COVID-19. Each CDR3 is given without its conserved first and last residue. Size is stated for part of the rows, as once, few or many counts, or as a class when the clone is expanded.

clone size: -
V gene: TRBV6-2/TRBV6-3
CDR3 protein: ASSGTGQSYGYT

clone size: -
V gene: TRBV2
CDR3 protein: ASSQGVLAYEQY

clone size: -
V gene: TRBV9
CDR3 protein: ASNRQGSSGANVLT

clone size: few
V gene: TRBV24-1
CDR3 protein: ATSDPSSAGGGADTQY

clone size: -
V gene: TRBV5-1
CDR3 protein: ASSADRLNTDTQY

clone size: -
V gene: TRBV23-1
CDR3 protein: ASTPIGAAGPQH

clone size: many
V gene: TRBV2
CDR3 protein: ASISGGHTEAF

clone size: -
V gene: TRBV28
CDR3 protein: ASRGALATEAF

clone size: -
V gene: TRBV30
CDR3 protein: AAEGPTWKGMNTEAF

clone size: -
V gene: TRBV29-1
CDR3 protein: SVQGALGEKLF

clone size: -
V gene: TRBV7-2
CDR3 protein: ASSSQHNTEAF

clone size: -
V gene: TRBV3-1/TRBV3-2
CDR3 protein: ASSPERCQSYNEQF

clone size: -
V gene: TRBV11-2
CDR3 protein: ASSALEDQPQH

clone size: few
V gene: TRBV7-6
CDR3 protein: ASSLSPGTGVGGQY

clone size: -
V gene: TRBV11-2
CDR3 protein: ASSLGDRVWEKLF

clone size: -
V gene: TRBV9
CDR3 protein: ASSVVGTGVEQY

clone size: -
V gene: TRBV29-1
CDR3 protein: SVARTGYEQY

clone size: few
V gene: TRBV29-1
CDR3 protein: SVRASSYEQY

clone size: -
V gene: TRBV2
CDR3 protein: ASSAGVSTDTQY

clone size: few
V gene: TRBV5-1
CDR3 protein: ASSSRDREDTEAF

clone size: -
V gene: TRBV25-1
CDR3 protein: ASLNRAEGYT

clone size: -
V gene: TRBV2
CDR3 protein: ASSRDSNEQF

clone size: few
V gene: TRBV3-1/TRBV3-2
CDR3 protein: ASSRQSNTEAF

clone size: -
V gene: TRBV19
CDR3 protein: ASSIFTEGGELF

clone size: -
V gene: TRBV24-1
CDR3 protein: ATSANRAQDYNEQF

clone size: once
V gene: TRBV7-2
CDR3 protein: ASSLVTGFGNTIY

clone size: -
V gene: TRBV19
CDR3 protein: ASSRLAGETQY

clone size: -
V gene: TRBV9
CDR3 protein: ASSPGGAAQETQY

clone size: -
V gene: TRBV18
CDR3 protein: ASSPGGQGIYGYT

clone size: -
V gene: TRBV19
CDR3 protein: ASSFTGHNSPLH

clone size: -
V gene: TRBV5-1
CDR3 protein: ASSLVGQGALGANVLT

clone size: -
V gene: TRBV7-2
CDR3 protein: ASSYRQGTDTQY

clone size: -
V gene: TRBV6-1
CDR3 protein: ASSEPPREYNSPLH

clone size: -
V gene: TRBV18
CDR3 protein: ASSPSTGGNEQY

clone size: -
V gene: TRBV6-5
CDR3 protein: ASSYEGWGYGYT

clone size: -
V gene: TRBV7-9
CDR3 protein: ASSLAHLNTEAF

clone size: once
V gene: TRBV21-1
CDR3 protein: ASPRILAGGKDTQY

clone size: -
V gene: TRBV4-3
CDR3 protein: ASSQDTTYEQY